The 22 T cell receptor beta chains listed next were all sequenced from one sample in a study of blood T cell repertoires in COVID-19. Clones were read by immunoSEQ multiplex PCR, and TCRdb kept only the in-frame ones, dropping some. Among around 250,000 clones listed, less than 85% were seen once. The specimen was peripheral blood. The source is a man in his sixties who had recovered from COVID-19.

This clone was recorded only once. J is TRBJ1-4 and V is TRBV28, with D possibly matching TRBD1 (6 bases). V shed 6 bases and J shed 7 bases, with 18 bases lying between them. This CDR3 region has 15 residues. CDR1 MDHEN and CDR2 SYDVKM come from the germline V gene. CDR3 amino acids: CASRPGGGWGEKLFF. CDR3 in DNA: TGTGCCAGCAGACCTGGGGGGGGCTGGGGTGAAAAACTGTTTTTT.

The chain links TRBV19 to TRBJ2-5; D not certain. Per the germline V gene, CDR1 is LNHDA and CDR2 is SQIVND (reference sequence). The CDR3 runs to 11 residues. V was cut by 5 bases and J by 7 bases, with 8 bases left in between. CDR3 loop: CASSELGTQYF. CDR3 DNA: TGTGCCAGTAGTGAACTTGGGACCCAGTACTTC.

The gene calls are TRBV20-1 and TRBJ1-1; maybe TRBD1 (6 bases). The V and J ends lost 4 bases and 12 bases respectively, with 15 bases between them. The CDR3 is 11 amino acids. Germline V gene sequence: CDR1 DFQATT, CDR2 SNEGSKA (reference sequence). The CDR3 DNA reads TGCAGTGCTAATTTACAGGGAGGGTCTTTCTTT. This sequence encodes CSANLQGGSFF.

The V and J genes are TRBV5-1 and TRBJ1-2, with 11 bases lining up with TRBD1. V trimming: 2 bases; J trimming: 5 bases; junction bases outside the gene matches: 8. The CDR3 covers 16 residues. The germline V gene encodes CDR1 SGHRS and CDR2 YFSETQ. The CDR3 loop is CASSLTTGQGGYGYTF. DNA of the CDR3: TGCGCCAGCAGCTTAACCACGGGACAGGGGGGTTATGGCTACACCTTC. Supplemented by reference TRBV5-1 and TRBJ1-2, the full variable domain reads KAGVTQTPRYLIKTRGQQVTLSCSPISGHRSVSWYQQTPGQGLQFLFEYFSETQRNKGNFPGRFSGRQFSNSRSEMNVSTLELGDSALYLCASSLTTGQGGYGYTFGSGTRLTVV.

This rearrangement joins TRBV7-2 to TRBJ2-7; D is ambiguous. Germline loops: CDR1 SGHTA, CDR2 FQGNSA. V lost 2 bases and J 6 bases, leaving 11 bases between the germline ends. The CDR3 loop spans 13 amino acids. CDR3 region: CASSLKSGAEQYF. The CDR3 nucleotides read TGTGCCAGCAGCTTAAAGTCCGGTGCCGAGCAGTACTTC.

The chain joins TRBV27 to TRBJ2-4, with TRBD2 as a possible D gene (5 bases). The CDR3 is 15 residues long. The V end was cut by 5 bases, the J end by 9 bases, with 20 bases between. CDR1 MNHEY and CDR2 SMNVEV come from the germline V gene (reference sequence). The CDR3 region is CASSPEERARSIQYF. The CDR3 DNA follows: TGTGCCAGCAGTCCTGAGGAGAGGGCGAGGAGCATTCAGTACTTC.

This sequence joins TRBV28 and TRBJ1-5; D may be TRBD1 (6 bases). CDR3 length equals 16 residues. The germline V and J ends were trimmed by 8 bases and 0 bases, with 17 bases remaining between them. The germline V gene encodes CDR1 MDHEN and CDR2 SYDVKM. Here the CDR3 DNA reads TGTGCCAGCCTTTTGGGACACTCATATAGCAATCAGCCCCAGCATTTT. Amino acids: CASLLGHSYSNQPQHF.

This clone was seen a single time. The rearrangement links TRBV2 to TRBJ2-1, with 7 bases aligning to TRBD2. The germline V gene has CDR1 SNHLY and CDR2 FYNNEI. Losses at the gene ends were 6 bases for V and 9 bases for J; bases not matched to a gene: 11. This CDR3 has 14 residues. The CDR3 reads CASSSQVAGVEQFF. In nucleotides, the CDR3 is TGTGCCAGCAGCTCTCAGGTAGCGGGTGTTGAGCAGTTCTTC. The complete variable domain, with remaining parts taken from reference TRBV2 and TRBJ2-1, reads EPEVTQTPSHQVTQMGQEVILRCVPISNHLYFYWYRQILGQKVEFLVSFYNNEISEKSEIFDDQFSVERPDGSNFTLKIRSTKLEDSAMYFCASSSQVAGVEQFFGPGTRLTVL.

CDR3 in amino acids: CATSVRVNGYTF. Written as DNA, the CDR3 is TGTGCCACCAGTGTCAGGGTCAATGGCTACACCTTC. The rearrangement uses TRBV24-1 and TRBJ1-2, with D possibly TRBD1 on 5 matching bases. The ends were cut back, 5 bases at V and 6 bases at J, with 9 bases in the middle. Looked up from germline, CDR1 is KGHDR and CDR2 is SFDVKD. This CDR3 region has 12 residues.

This clone was counted only a few times. The J gene is TRBJ1-2, the V gene TRBV6-1, with D tentatively TRBD1 (5 bases). Germline CDR1 MNHNS, CDR2 SASEGT. Between the trimmed V and J ends, which lost 3 bases and 4 bases, there was a span of 9 bases. CDR3 size: 13 residues. The CDR3 loop reads CASSETETYGYTF. The CDR3 DNA sequence: TGTGCCAGCAGTGAGACAGAGACCTATGGCTACACCTTC.

V and J are TRBV4-1 and TRBJ1-3, with TRBD1 matching 11 bases. CDR1 and CDR2 (germline): MGHRA, YSYEKL. Trimming at V came to 2 bases and at J to 0 bases, leaving 3 bases not matched to a gene. The CDR3 is 17 amino acids. As DNA, the CDR3 is TGCGCCAGCAGCCAATGGACAGGGGGCCACTCTGGAAACACCATATATTTT. The encoded protein is CASSQWTGGHSGNTIYF.

This clone showed up just a few times. This chain joins TRBV6-5 and TRBJ2-7; D possibly corresponds to TRBD2 (5 bases). This CDR3 is 14 amino acids long. Trimming took 0 bases from V and 2 from J, leaving 8 bases between them. Germline values: CDR1 MNHEY, CDR2 SVGAGI. Written as DNA, the CDR3 is TGTGCCAGCAGTTACTCGCGGGTCGCCTACGAGCAGTACTTC. It codes for CASSYSRVAYEQYF.

The genes are TRBV5-6 and TRBJ1-2; no definite D call. V was clipped by 2 bases and J by 7 bases, with 12 bases between them. The CDR3 contains 13 residues. Germline V gene lookup returns CDR1 SGHDT and CDR2 YYEEEE. For the CDR3, the DNA is TGTGCCAGCAGCTTATCTAGAGATGGTGGCTACACCTTC. Residues: CASSLSRDGGYTF.

The rearrangement links TRBV28 to TRBJ2-3; perhaps TRBD2 as D (7 bases). Trimming shortened V by 8 bases and J by 4 bases, and 25 bases separated the two germline ends. The CDR3 length is 17 residues. CDR1 is MDHEN, CDR2 SYDVKM, per germline. CDR3 loop: CASGFPWGGGKADTQYF. Written as DNA, the CDR3 is TGTGCCAGCGGGTTCCCCTGGGGCGGGGGCAAGGCAGATACGCAGTATTTT.

The chain combines TRBV19 with TRBJ2-5; 11 nucleotides agree with TRBD2. The ends lost 5 bases at V and 7 bases at J; junction bases unmatched: 6. Germline V CDR1 and CDR2: LNHDA, SQIVND (reference sequence). The CDR3 sequence is 14 residues long. CDR3 nucleotides: TGTGCCAGTAGTGATAGCGGGAGGGGGGGGACCCAGTACTTC. The encoded protein is CASSDSGRGGTQYF.

Comment on this clone: This specimen includes other DNA sequences encoding the same CDR3. The chain combines TRBV6-6 with TRBJ1-1; maybe TRBD1 (5 bases). Germline V CDR1 and CDR2: MNHNY, SVGAGI (reference sequence). The CDR3 has 13 amino acids. V shed 4 bases and J shed 4 bases, with 10 bases lying between them. The chain's CDR3 is CASSFQGGTEAFF. The CDR3 bases are TGTGCCAGCAGTTTCCAGGGCGGCACTGAAGCTTTCTTT.

The V call is TRBV27, the J call TRBJ2-1; no definite D call. This CDR3 has 12 amino acids. V was shortened by 5 bases and J by 4 bases, with 6 bases between the two germline ends. Germline CDR1 reads MNHEY; CDR2 reads SMNVEV (reference sequence). CDR3 nucleotide sequence: TGTGCCAGCAGTGGCCCGTACAATGAGCAGTTCTTC. Protein sequence: CASSGPYNEQFF.

The V gene is TRBV7-3, the J gene TRBJ2-5; D uncertain. V was cut by 3 bases and J by 0 bases, with 5 bases left in between. Germline loops: CDR1 SGHTA, CDR2 FQGTGA. The CDR3 sequence is 13 residues long. CDR3 coding DNA: TGTGCCAGCAGCTTGGGCTACCAAGAGACCCAGTACTTC. This translates into CASSLGYQETQYF.

Comment on this clone: Other DNA sequences in this specimen translate into the identical CDR3. The genes are TRBV3-1 (or the pseudogene TRBV3-2) and TRBJ2-7; D is unclear. CDR1 is LGHDT and CDR2 is YNNKEL in the germline V gene (reference sequence). The ends were cut back, 1 base at V and 4 bases at J, with 5 bases in the middle. The CDR3 extends over 12 amino acids. As DNA, the CDR3 is TGTGCCAGCAGCCAAGGTCCGTACGAGCAGTACTTC. Amino acids: CASSQGPYEQYF.

Written as DNA, the CDR3 is TGTGCCAGCAGTGAGGGCCCGCTGCGCGAGACCCAGTACTTC. Its protein is CASSEGPLRETQYF. This rearrangement joins TRBV6-1 to TRBJ2-5; no clear D. V was clipped by 3 bases and J by 5 bases, with 13 bases between them. CDR1 MNHNS and CDR2 SASEGT come from the germline V gene. The CDR3 is made up of 14 amino acids.

The genes are TRBV5-4 and TRBJ1-2; D is ambiguous. The CDR3 is 13 amino acids. Per the germline V gene, CDR1 is SGHNT and CDR2 is YYREEE (reference sequence). Trimming pared 2 bases from V and 4 bases from J, leaving 9 bases between. The CDR3, as DNA: TGTGCCAGCAGCTTTGGCAGTCCCTATGGCTACACCTTC. It translates to CASSFGSPYGYTF.

V is TRBV15 and J is TRBJ1-6; TRBD1 matches 12 bases. The germline V gene encodes CDR1 LNHNV and CDR2 YYDKDF (reference sequence). The length of the CDR3 is 16 residues. V lost 3 bases, J lost 9 bases, and 6 bases stayed unmatched. In DNA, the CDR3 is TGTGCCACCAGCAGGCACGGGACAGGGGGCTTTTCACCCCTCCACTTT. Amino acid sequence: CATSRHGTGGFSPLHF.